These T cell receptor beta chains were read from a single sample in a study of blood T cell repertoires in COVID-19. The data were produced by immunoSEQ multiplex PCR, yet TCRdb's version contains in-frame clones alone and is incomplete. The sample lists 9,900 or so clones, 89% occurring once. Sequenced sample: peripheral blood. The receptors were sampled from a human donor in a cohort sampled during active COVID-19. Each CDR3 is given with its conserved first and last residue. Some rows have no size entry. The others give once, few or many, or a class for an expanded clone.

CASSRTLSDNQPQHF	TRBJ1-5	TRBV6-6	.
CASSDSSGGNEQFF	TRBJ2-1	TRBV6-4	once
CASSLLGTTGTGELFF	TRBJ2-2	TRBV5-8	once
CASSQEGQRNQPQHF	TRBJ1-5	TRBV4-1	.
CASSSPLQGPHTF	TRBJ1-2	TRBV6-5	.
CASSPTGGRNNEQFF	TRBJ2-1	TRBV18	.
CASSLAGRVVTDTQYF	TRBJ2-3	TRBV5-8	.
CASTNGGGGAAETQYF	TRBJ2-5	TRBV4-1	.
CASSRGLTVLYNEQFF	TRBJ2-1	TRBV2	.
CASGTGADTQYF	TRBJ2-3	TRBV6-5	few
CASSQAKGGGEKLFF	TRBJ1-4	TRBV3-1/TRBV3-2	.
CASSPDRAEKLFF	TRBJ1-4	TRBV27	.
CASSGGQPSGANVLTF	TRBJ2-6	TRBV11-3	.
CASSLARTGNQPQHF	TRBJ1-5	TRBV12-1	.
CASSPYRAGTEAFF	TRBJ1-1	TRBV28	.
CARSHWVGQGGPYGYTF	TRBJ1-2	TRBV5-3	few
CASSPLTETYEQYF	TRBJ2-7	TRBV27	once
CASSVQGANTGELFF	TRBJ2-2	TRBV19	.
CASSLLTGEETQYF	TRBJ2-5	TRBV7-9	.
CASSPRRQGPNYGYTF	TRBJ1-2	TRBV28	.
CASSVRGSGPDTQYF	TRBJ2-3	TRBV9	.
CASRQGYEQYF	TRBJ2-7	TRBV27	.
CASSSYRAPYEQYF	TRBJ2-7	TRBV5-6	.
CASSGLSGGGNTGELFF	TRBJ2-2	TRBV6-1	.
CAISGQAGQPQHF	TRBJ1-5	TRBV10-3	few
CASSYGTSGVDTQYF	TRBJ2-3	TRBV6-2/TRBV6-3	once